This TCR beta chain is from a study of metastatic and nonmetastatic thyroid tumors. General study results and limits: Malignant tumors reportedly showed significantly higher TCR beta diversity than benign nodules in both blood and tumor.

This clone was observed many times. Its antigen is undetermined. The J segment lost 3 bases and the V segment lost 1 base, leaving 5 bases of the junction unmatched. This CDR3 has 14 residues. Looked up from germline, CDR1 is DFQATT and CDR2 is SNEGSKA (reference sequence). Through MiXCR, TCRdb re-clonotyped the PCR reads. The sample lists roughly 40,000 clones, roughly 15% occurring once. Every patient underwent thyroid surgery untreated. The rearrangement uses TRBV20-1 and TRBJ1-2; TRBD1 matches at 7 bases. The sequencing sample was made of blood. The receptor was derived from a female donor with papillary thyroid cancer or a benign thyroid nodule (not recorded which). Some clones in this sample may be carry-over from other donors' samples. CDR3 nucleotide sequence: TGCAGTGCTAGAGGAACAGGGGTTGACTATGGCTACACCTTC. As protein: CSARGTGVDYGYTF.